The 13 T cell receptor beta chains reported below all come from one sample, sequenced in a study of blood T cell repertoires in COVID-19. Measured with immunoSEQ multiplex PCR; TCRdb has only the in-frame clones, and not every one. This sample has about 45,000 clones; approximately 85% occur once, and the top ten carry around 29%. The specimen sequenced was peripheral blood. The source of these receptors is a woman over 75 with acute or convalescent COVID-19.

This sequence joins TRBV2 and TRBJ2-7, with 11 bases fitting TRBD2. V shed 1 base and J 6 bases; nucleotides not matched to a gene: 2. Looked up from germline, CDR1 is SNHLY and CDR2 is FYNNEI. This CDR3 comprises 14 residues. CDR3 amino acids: CASSEGLAGGEQYF. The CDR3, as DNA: TGTGCCAGCAGTGAAGGCCTAGCGGGAGGCGAGCAGTACTTC.

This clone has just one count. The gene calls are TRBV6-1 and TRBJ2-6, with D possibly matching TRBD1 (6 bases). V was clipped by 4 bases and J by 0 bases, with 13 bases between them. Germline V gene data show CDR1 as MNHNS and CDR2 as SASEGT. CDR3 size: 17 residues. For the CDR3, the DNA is TGTGCCAGCAGTGCCTTGGACAGAAGCTCTGGGGCCAACGTCCTGACTTTC. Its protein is CASSALDRSSGANVLTF.

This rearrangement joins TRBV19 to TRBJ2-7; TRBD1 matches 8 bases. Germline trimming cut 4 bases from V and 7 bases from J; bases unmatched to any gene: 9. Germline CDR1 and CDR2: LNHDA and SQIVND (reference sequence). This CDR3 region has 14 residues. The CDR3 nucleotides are TGTGCCAGTAGTAAGTCGGACAGGGTATCGGAGCAGTACTTC. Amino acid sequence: CASSKSDRVSEQYF.

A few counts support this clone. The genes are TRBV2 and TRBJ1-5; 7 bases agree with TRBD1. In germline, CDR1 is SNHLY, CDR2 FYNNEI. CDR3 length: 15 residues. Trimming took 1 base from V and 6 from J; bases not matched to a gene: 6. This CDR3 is CASSEEVGQVQPQHF. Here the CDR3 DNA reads TGTGCCAGCAGTGAAGAGGTAGGACAGGTTCAGCCCCAGCATTTT.

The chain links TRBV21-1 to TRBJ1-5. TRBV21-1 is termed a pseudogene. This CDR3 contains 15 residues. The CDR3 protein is CPGETPDHSNQPQHF. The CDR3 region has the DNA TGTCCTGGGGAGACCCCCGATCATAGCAATCAGCCCCAGCATTTT.

The CDR3 region has the DNA TGCAGTGGGCCTCTTGGAAACACCATATATTTT. This encodes CSGPLGNTIYF. This sequence joins TRBV20-1 and TRBJ1-3; D is undetermined. Trimming took 7 bases from V and 3 from J, leaving 7 bases between them. The CDR3 is 11 amino acids. Germline values: CDR1 DFQATT, CDR2 SNEGSKA (reference sequence).

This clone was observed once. The CDR3 here is CASSTGHGNTIYF. The CDR3 DNA is TGTGCCAGTTCGACAGGGCACGGAAACACCATATATTTT. The rearrangement joins TRBV21-1 to TRBJ1-3; the D call TRBD1 from the table was never checked on the DNA. TRBV21-1 constitutes a pseudogene. This CDR3 region has 13 residues.

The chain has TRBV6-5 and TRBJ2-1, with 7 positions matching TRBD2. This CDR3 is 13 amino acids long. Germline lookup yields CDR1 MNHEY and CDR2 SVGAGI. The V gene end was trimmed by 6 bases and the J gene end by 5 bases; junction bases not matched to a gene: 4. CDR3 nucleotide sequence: TGTGCCAGCAGGGCGGGAGTGAACAATGAGCAGTTCTTC. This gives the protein CASRAGVNNEQFF.

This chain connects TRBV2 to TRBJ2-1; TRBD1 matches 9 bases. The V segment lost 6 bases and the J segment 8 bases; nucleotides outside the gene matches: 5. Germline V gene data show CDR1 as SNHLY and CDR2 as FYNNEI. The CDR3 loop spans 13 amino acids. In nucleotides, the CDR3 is TGTGCCAGCAGCTTACAGGGGGCCCATGAGCAGTTCTTC. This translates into CASSLQGAHEQFF.

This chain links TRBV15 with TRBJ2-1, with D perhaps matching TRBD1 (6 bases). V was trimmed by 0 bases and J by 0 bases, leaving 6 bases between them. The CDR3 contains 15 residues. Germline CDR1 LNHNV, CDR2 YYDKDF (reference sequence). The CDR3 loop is CATSRDRGSYNEQFF. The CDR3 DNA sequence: TGTGCCACCAGCAGAGACAGGGGCTCCTACAATGAGCAGTTCTTC.

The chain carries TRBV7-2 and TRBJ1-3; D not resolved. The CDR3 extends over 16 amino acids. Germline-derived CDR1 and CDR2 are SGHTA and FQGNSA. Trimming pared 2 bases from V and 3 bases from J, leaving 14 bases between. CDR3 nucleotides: TGTGCCAGCAGCTTAAACCCTGGCCTAGTTGGAAACACCATATATTTT. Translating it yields CASSLNPGLVGNTIYF.

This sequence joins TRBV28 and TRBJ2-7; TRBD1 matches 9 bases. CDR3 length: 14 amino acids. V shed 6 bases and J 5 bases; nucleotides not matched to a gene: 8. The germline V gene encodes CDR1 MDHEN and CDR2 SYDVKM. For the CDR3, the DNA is TGTGCCAGCAGACCGGGACAGGGTTCTAACGAGCAGTACTTC. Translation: CASRPGQGSNEQYF.

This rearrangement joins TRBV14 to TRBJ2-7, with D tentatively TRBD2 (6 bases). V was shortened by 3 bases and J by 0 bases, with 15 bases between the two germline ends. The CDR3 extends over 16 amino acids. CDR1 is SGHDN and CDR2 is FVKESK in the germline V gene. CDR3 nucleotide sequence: TGTGCCAGCAGCCACCGCGGGACTGTGAGCTCCTACGAGCAGTACTTC. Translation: CASSHRGTVSSYEQYF.